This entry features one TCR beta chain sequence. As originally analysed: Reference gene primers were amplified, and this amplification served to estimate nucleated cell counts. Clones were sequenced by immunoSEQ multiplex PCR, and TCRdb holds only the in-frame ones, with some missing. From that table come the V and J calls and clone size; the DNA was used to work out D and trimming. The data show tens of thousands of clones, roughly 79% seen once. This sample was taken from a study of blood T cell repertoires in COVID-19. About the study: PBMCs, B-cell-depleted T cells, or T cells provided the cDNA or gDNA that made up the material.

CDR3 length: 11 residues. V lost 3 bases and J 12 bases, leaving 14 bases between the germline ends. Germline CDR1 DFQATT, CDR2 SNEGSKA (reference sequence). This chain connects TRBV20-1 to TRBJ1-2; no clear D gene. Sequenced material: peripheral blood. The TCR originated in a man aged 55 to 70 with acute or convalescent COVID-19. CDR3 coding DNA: TGCAGTGCTAGCGCCGGGAATAAAAACACCTTC. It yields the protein CSASAGNKNTF.